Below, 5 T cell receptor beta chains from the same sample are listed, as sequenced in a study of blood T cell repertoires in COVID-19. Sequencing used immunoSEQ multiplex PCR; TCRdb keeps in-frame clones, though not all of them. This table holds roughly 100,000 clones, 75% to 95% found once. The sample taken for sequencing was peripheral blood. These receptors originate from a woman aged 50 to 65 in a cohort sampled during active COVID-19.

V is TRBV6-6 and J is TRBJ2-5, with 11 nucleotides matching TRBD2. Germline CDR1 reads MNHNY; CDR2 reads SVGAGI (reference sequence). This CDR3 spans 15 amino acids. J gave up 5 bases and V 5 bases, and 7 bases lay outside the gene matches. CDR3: CASSNSGRAYETQYF. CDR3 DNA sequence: TGTGCCAGCAGTAATAGCGGGAGGGCCTATGAGACCCAGTACTTC.

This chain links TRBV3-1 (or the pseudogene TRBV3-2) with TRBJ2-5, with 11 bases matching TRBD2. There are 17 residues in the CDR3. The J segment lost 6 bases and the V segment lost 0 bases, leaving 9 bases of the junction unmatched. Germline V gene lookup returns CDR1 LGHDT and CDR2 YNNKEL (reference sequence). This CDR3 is CASSQDQTSGIWKTQYF. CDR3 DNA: TGTGCCAGCAGCCAAGATCAGACTAGCGGGATCTGGAAGACCCAGTACTTC.

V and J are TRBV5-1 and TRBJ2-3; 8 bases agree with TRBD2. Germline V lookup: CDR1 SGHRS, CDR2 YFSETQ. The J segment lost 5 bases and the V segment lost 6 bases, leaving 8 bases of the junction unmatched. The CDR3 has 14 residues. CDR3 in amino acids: CASNPGGVGDTQYF. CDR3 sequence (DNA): TGCGCCAGCAATCCCGGGGGGGTCGGAGATACGCAGTATTTT.

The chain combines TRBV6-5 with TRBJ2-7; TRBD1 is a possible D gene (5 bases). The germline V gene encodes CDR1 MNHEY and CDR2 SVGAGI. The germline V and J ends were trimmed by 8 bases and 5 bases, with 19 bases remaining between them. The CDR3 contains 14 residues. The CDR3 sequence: CASSANRGSHEQYF. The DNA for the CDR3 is TGTGCCAGCTCCGCGAATAGGGGCAGCCACGAGCAGTACTTC.

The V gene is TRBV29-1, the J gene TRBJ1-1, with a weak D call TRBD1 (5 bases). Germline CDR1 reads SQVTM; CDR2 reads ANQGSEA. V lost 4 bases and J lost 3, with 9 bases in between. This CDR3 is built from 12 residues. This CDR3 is CSVVEGYTEAFF. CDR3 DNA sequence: TGCAGCGTTGTGGAGGGGTACACTGAAGCTTTCTTT.